This T cell receptor beta chain was captured by sequencing in a study of shared clonotypes between healthy human individuals. General observations from the study: Rarefaction exposed incomplete sorted-subset sequencing despite large depth. What naive subsets generally showed was a larger estimated richness than memory subsets showed.

Deep-level settings were used for running the assay. The method was immunoSEQ multiplex PCR; TCRdb's version includes in-frame clones alone and lacks a portion of them. The repertoire consists of about 2.3 million clones, with just under 95% occurring once and the leading ten covering 0.3% to 0.45%. Remarks on this clone: Its antigen is unidentified.

Per the germline V gene, CDR1 is SGHTA and CDR2 is FQGTGA. V was cut by 1 base and J by 2 bases, with 6 bases left in between. The CDR3 length is 14 residues. The origin of this receptor is a man younger than 30 in good health. Some clones in this sample may be carry-over from other donors' samples. The chain couples TRBV7-3 to TRBJ2-1; D is uncertain. Material: naive CD4+ T cells from PBMCs. Subset reported: CD45RA+ positively selected. CDR3 in amino acids: CASSLSQAYNEQFF. The CDR3 bases are TGTGCCAGCAGCTTAAGTCAGGCCTACAATGAGCAGTTCTTC. Using reference TRBV7-3 and TRBJ2-1 for the parts outside the CDR3, the full variable domain is GAGVSQTPSNKVTEKGKYVELRCDPISGHTALYWYRQSLGQGPEFLIYFQGTGAADDSGLPNDRFFAVRPEGSVSTLKIQRTERGDSAVYLCASSLSQAYNEQFFGPGTRLTVL.